These 29 T cell receptor beta chains originate from one sample sequenced in a study of blood T cells in healthy people across ages. A second PCR of about 6 to 11 cycles used a sample-barcoded 5' primer and a J-beta primer mix. Each CDR3 protein gets one entry after TCRdb re-called the 5' RACE reads with MiXCR. Of about 780,000 distinct CDR3 sequences detected, roughly 46% appear once; the ten largest clones hold approximately 18%. Sequencing used blood. These receptors were obtained from a man aged 80 or over in good health.

The rearrangement uses TRBV28 and TRBJ2-7, with no clear D. The CDR3 consists of 12 residues. Germline-derived CDR1 and CDR2 are MDHEN and SYDVKM. Trimming left V 8 bases short and J 3 bases short, with 11 bases between. The CDR3 reads CASGYISYEQYF. The CDR3 region has the DNA TGTGCCAGCGGTTATATCAGCTACGAGCAGTACTTC.

Details on this clonotype: It may be a read error: a sequence one base away is much more abundant. This chain connects TRBV12-3 or TRBV12-4 to TRBJ1-2, with 9 bases aligning to TRBD1. Trimming cost V 6 bases and J 6 bases; bases outside gene matches: 8. The CDR3 sequence is 14 residues long. The CDR3 loop is CASRPGTGLDGYTF. The CDR3 coding sequence is TGTGCCAGCAGGCCCGGGACAGGGCTTGATGGCTACACCTTC.

This clonotype has a handful of counts. The V call is TRBV12-3 or TRBV12-4, the J call TRBJ2-1, with D uncertain. CDR3 size: 14 residues. The V end lost 1 base, the J end lost 8 bases, and 12 bases lay between the germline ends. CDR3 sequence (DNA): TGTGCCAGCAGTTTAGTGGGCCTCCAGGATGAGCAGTTCTTC. Amino acids: CASSLVGLQDEQFF.

The chain couples TRBV2 to TRBJ1-2; TRBD1 matches at 8 bases. Germline values: CDR1 SNHLY, CDR2 FYNNEI. CDR3 length: 19 residues. J gave up 4 bases and V 3 bases, and 19 bases lay outside the gene matches. The CDR3 region is CASSEGLLGQALSGYGYTF. CDR3 in DNA: TGTGCCAGCAGTGAGGGTCTATTGGGACAGGCCCTCAGTGGCTATGGCTACACCTTC.

The V and J genes are TRBV2 and TRBJ2-1; tentatively, D is TRBD1 or TRBD2 (6 bases each). CDR1 and CDR2 (germline): SNHLY, FYNNEI. The CDR3 totals 16 residues. V lost 4 bases and J 0 bases, leaving 13 bases between the germline ends. This chain's CDR3 is CASSVLGGSSYNEQFF. DNA for the CDR3: TGTGCCAGCAGTGTGTTAGGGGGGTCCTCCTACAATGAGCAGTTCTTC. The entire variable domain, with the rest obtained from reference TRBV2 and TRBJ2-1, is as follows: EPEVTQTPSHQVTQMGQEVILRCVPISNHLYFYWYRQILGQKVEFLVSFYNNEISEKSEIFDDQFSVERPDGSNFTLKIRSTKLEDSAMYFCASSVLGGSSYNEQFFGPGTRLTVL.

The chain recombines TRBV12-3 or TRBV12-4 with TRBJ1-2; D not resolved. The CDR3 length is 12 residues. V gave up 4 bases and J gave up 5 bases, with 8 bases separating them. CDR3 residues: CASSYSQYGYTF. The CDR3 coding sequence is TGTGCCAGCAGTTATTCCCAATATGGCTACACCTTC.

V gene TRBV20-1 combines with J gene TRBJ2-6, with 8 bases matching TRBD1. Looked up from germline, CDR1 is DFQATT and CDR2 is SNEGSKA (reference sequence). The V gene end was trimmed by 2 bases and the J gene end by 1 base; junction bases not matched to a gene: 7. The CDR3 length is 17 residues. CDR3 sequence (DNA): TGCAGTGCTAGAAGGGACAGGACCAGATCTGGGGCCAACGTCCTGACTTTC. Its protein is CSARRDRTRSGANVLTF.

The rearrangement joins TRBV7-2 to TRBJ2-7; either TRBD1 or TRBD2 may fit D (6 bases each). The CDR3 is 14 residues long. The germline gives CDR1 SGHTA, CDR2 FQGNSA. V was clipped by 10 bases and J by 1 base, with 17 bases between them. CDR3: CANSSTGRSYEQYF. CDR3 DNA sequence: TGTGCCAACAGTTCCACAGGGAGGTCCTACGAGCAGTACTTC.

In this sample, this clonotype turned up a few times. The chain recombines TRBV12-3 or TRBV12-4 with TRBJ2-3, with a tentative D call TRBD2 (5 bases). The V end lost 5 bases, the J end lost 7 bases, and 13 bases lay between the germline ends. The CDR3 is 13 residues long. CDR3 coding DNA: TGTGCCAGCAGTCCCTCCCTAGCAAATACGCAGTATTTT. It translates to CASSPSLANTQYF.

The chain uses TRBV11-1 and TRBJ2-1; TRBD1 matches 9 bases. V dropped 4 bases and J dropped 7; count of bases not matched to a gene: 11. From germline, CDR1 is SGHAT and CDR2 FQDESV (reference sequence). This CDR3 region has 16 residues. The CDR3 spells CASSSPQGAGVNEQFF. DNA for the CDR3: TGTGCCAGCAGCTCTCCACAGGGGGCGGGTGTGAATGAGCAGTTCTTC.

This clonotype has just a few counts. The J gene is TRBJ2-5, the V gene TRBV6-6, with D possibly matching TRBD2 (6 bases). The CDR3 length is 15 residues. Germline CDR1 is MNHNY and CDR2 is SVGAGI (reference sequence). The ends were cut back, 6 bases at V and 2 bases at J, with 16 bases in the middle. The CDR3 here is CASRAPGEDQETQYF. CDR3 in DNA: TGTGCCAGCAGAGCTCCGGGGGAAGATCAAGAGACCCAGTACTTC.

The V call is TRBV7-2, the J call TRBJ2-2; either TRBD1 or TRBD2 may fit D (6 bases each). The ends were cut back, 2 bases at V and 7 bases at J, with 14 bases in the middle. Germline CDR1 SGHTA, CDR2 FQGNSA. The CDR3 spans 15 residues. The CDR3 region has the DNA TGTGCCAGCAGCTTACCCTGGGGGGCAAACGGGGAGCTGTTTTTT. Translated: CASSLPWGANGELFF.

The chain joins TRBV12-3 or TRBV12-4 to TRBJ2-5; 14 bases line up with TRBD2. After removal of 8 bases from V and 0 bases from J, the junction contained 11 bases not matched to a gene. The CDR3 consists of 18 residues. The CDR3 DNA sequence: TGTGCCAGCGGTCCGACTAGCGGGAGGGCCAGGTACCAAGAGACCCAGTACTTC. This translates into CASGPTSGRARYQETQYF.

This rearrangement joins TRBV20-1 to TRBJ2-7; 8 positions agree with TRBD2. CDR1 is DFQATT and CDR2 is SNEGSKA in the germline V gene (reference sequence). The CDR3 runs to 13 residues. The J segment lost 3 bases and the V segment lost 6 bases, leaving 7 bases of the junction unmatched. The DNA of the CDR3 is TGCAGTGCGGAGAGCGGGGGACGCTACGAGCAGTACTTC. It codes for CSAESGGRYEQYF.

The table lists this clonotype with many counts. The rearrangement links TRBV20-1 to TRBJ2-3, with D unclear. This CDR3 is 13 amino acids long. V was shortened by 3 bases and J by 4 bases, with 11 bases between the two germline ends. The germline CDR1 and CDR2 sequences are DFQATT and SNEGSKA (reference sequence). The CDR3 region is CSASFSLADTQYF. DNA of the CDR3: TGCAGTGCTAGTTTCTCCTTGGCAGATACGCAGTATTTT.

The rearrangement links TRBV7-2 to TRBJ2-7, with D maybe TRBD1 (6 bases). TRBJ2-5 explains the end of the DNA better; the J call may be wrong. This CDR3 is built from 17 residues. Germline CDR1 is SGHTA and CDR2 is FQGNSA. The chain's CDR3 is CASSLAPTGFSRETQYF. As DNA, the CDR3 is TGTGCCAGCAGCTTAGCCCCAACAGGGTTTTCACGAGAGACCCAGTACTTC.

This clonotype was detected a few times. The chain recombines TRBV7-9 with TRBJ2-4, with D perhaps matching TRBD1 (6 bases). This CDR3 region has 14 residues. Trimming left V 3 bases short and J 13 bases short, with 19 bases between. Germline CDR1 is SEHNR and CDR2 is FQNEAQ (reference sequence). The DNA for the CDR3 is TGTGCCAGCAGCTTTCACAGGACCTCAGGGGAGCAGTACTTC. Translation gives CASSFHRTSGEQYF.

This clonotype has ten or more counts. The rearrangement uses TRBV12-3 or TRBV12-4 and TRBJ2-7, with 8 bases that match TRBD2. There are 15 residues in the CDR3. The V segment lost 7 bases and the J segment 1 base; nucleotides outside the gene matches: 9. CDR3 region: CASTPALAGSYEQYF. Here the CDR3 DNA reads TGTGCCAGCACCCCGGCGCTAGCGGGTTCCTACGAGCAGTACTTC.

This rearrangement joins TRBV7-2 to TRBJ2-5, with D hard to call. Trimming removed 4 bases at V and 2 bases at J, with 8 bases between. Germline-derived CDR1 and CDR2 are SGHTA and FQGNSA. The CDR3 has 13 amino acids. CDR3 bases: TGTGCCAGCAGCTCGGGTATACAAGAGACCCAGTACTTC. It specifies CASSSGIQETQYF.

This chain joins TRBV7-9 and TRBJ2-7; a possible D gene is TRBD1 (5 bases). Deletions cut 0 bases from V and 2 bases from J, with 14 bases between. In germline, CDR1 is SEHNR, CDR2 FQNEAQ (reference sequence). The CDR3 extends over 16 amino acids. The CDR3 DNA reads as TGTGCCAGCAGCTTAGCGGGAAACAGGTTCCCCTACGAGCAGTACTTC. It translates to CASSLAGNRFPYEQYF.

The rearrangement uses TRBV4-3 and TRBJ2-2, with TRBD1 matching over 8 bases. Per germline, CDR1 LGHNA and CDR2 YSLEER. V lost 4 bases and J lost 3; bases outside the gene matches: 10. CDR3 length: 17 amino acids. The CDR3 DNA is TGCGCCAGCAGCCCAACTGGGGGACAGGCACACACCGGGGAGCTGTTTTTT. It specifies CASSPTGGQAHTGELFF.

The rearrangement links TRBV13 to TRBJ2-7, with TRBD2 matching 7 bases. With V trimmed by 5 bases and J by 3 bases, 4 bases remained unmatched. The CDR3 is made up of 13 amino acids. The germline V gene encodes CDR1 PRHDT and CDR2 FYEKMQ (reference sequence). CDR3 sequence reads: CASSAGTNYEQYF. The CDR3 nucleotides read TGTGCCAGCAGCGCCGGGACTAACTACGAGCAGTACTTC.

This clonotype was seen more than once but under ten times. The chain recombines TRBV27 with TRBJ2-5; 9 bases are shared with TRBD2. Losses at the gene ends were 5 bases for V and 2 bases for J; bases not matched to a gene: 9. This CDR3 spans 16 amino acids. Germline assignment: CDR1 MNHEY and CDR2 SMNVEV (reference sequence). CDR3 amino acids: CASSPLGREGQETQYF. The DNA of the CDR3 is TGTGCCAGCAGTCCCTTGGGGCGGGAGGGGCAAGAGACCCAGTACTTC.

In its sample, this clonotype was seen a few times. This chain uses TRBV29-1 with TRBJ2-2; weak D call: TRBD2 (6 bases). The CDR3 length is 12 residues. CDR1 and CDR2 from the germline V gene are SQVTM and ANQGSEA. Trimming removed 5 bases at V and 7 bases at J, with 11 bases between. CDR3 residues: CSVRQGLGELFF. The CDR3 DNA follows: TGCAGCGTTCGGCAGGGACTCGGGGAGCTGTTTTTT.

The rearrangement links TRBV7-2 to TRBJ1-2; D is uncertain. The V gene lost 1 base and the J gene lost 4 bases, with 10 bases spanning the gap. Germline V lookup: CDR1 SGHTA, CDR2 FQGNSA. The CDR3 is 14 residues long. The CDR3 protein is CASSLVGGLYGYTF. For the CDR3, the DNA is TGTGCCAGCAGCTTAGTGGGAGGCCTCTATGGCTACACCTTC.

This clonotype showed up just a few times. The chain is built from TRBV20-1 and TRBJ2-1; D possibly corresponds to TRBD2 (5 bases). The CDR3 runs 15 residues. The germline V gene has CDR1 DFQATT and CDR2 SNEGSKA (reference sequence). V lost 0 bases and J lost 6, with 15 bases in between. The CDR3 sequence is CSARDELALGNEQFF. In DNA, the CDR3 is TGCAGTGCTAGAGATGAGCTAGCCTTGGGCAATGAGCAGTTCTTC.

Notes on this clonotype: A read error may be the cause here, since a much bigger clone is one base away. This chain's CDR3 is CASSAGGNTDTQYF. Written as DNA, the CDR3 is TGCGCCAGCAGCGCGGGAGGAAACACAGATACGCAGTATTTT. The rearrangement joins TRBV10-1 to TRBJ2-3, with 8 bases fitting TRBD2. The trim removed 6 bases at V and 2 bases at J, leaving 4 bases unmatched. CDR1 is WNHNN, CDR2 SYGVQD, per germline (reference sequence). There are 14 residues in the CDR3.

This clonotype has a handful of counts. The chain recombines TRBV27 with TRBJ2-3; tentative D call: TRBD2 (6 bases). This CDR3 has 14 amino acids. Germline CDR1 MNHEY, CDR2 SMNVEV (reference sequence). V lost 5 bases to trimming and J lost 6 bases, with 15 bases between them. CDR3 sequence reads: CASSGDSLSDTQYF. The DNA of the CDR3 is TGTGCCAGCAGTGGGGACTCTCTTTCGGATACGCAGTATTTT.

This clonotype was seen repeatedly, ten times or more. The chain employs TRBV20-1 and TRBJ2-7, with 8 bases aligning to TRBD2. The CDR3 is made up of 14 amino acids. Per germline, CDR1 DFQATT and CDR2 SNEGSKA (reference sequence). V gave up 4 bases and J gave up 2 bases; unmatched junction bases: 7. The CDR3 sequence: CSAIAGGHAYEQYF. Here the CDR3 DNA reads TGCAGTGCTATTGCGGGAGGTCATGCCTACGAGCAGTACTTC.